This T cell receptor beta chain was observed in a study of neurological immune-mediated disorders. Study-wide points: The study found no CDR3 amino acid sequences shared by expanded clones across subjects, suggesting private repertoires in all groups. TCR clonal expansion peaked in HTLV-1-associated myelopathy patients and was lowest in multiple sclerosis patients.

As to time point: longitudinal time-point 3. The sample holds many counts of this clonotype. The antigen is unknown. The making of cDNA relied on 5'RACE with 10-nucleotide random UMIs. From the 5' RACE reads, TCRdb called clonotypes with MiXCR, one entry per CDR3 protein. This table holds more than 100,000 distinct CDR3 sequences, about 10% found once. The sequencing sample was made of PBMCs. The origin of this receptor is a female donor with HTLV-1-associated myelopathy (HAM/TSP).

DNA of the CDR3: TGCAGTGCTAGTCGTGACTATAATTCACCCCTCCACTTT. It encodes CSASRDYNSPLHF. V gene TRBV20-1 combines with J gene TRBJ1-6, with unresolved D. Germline V gene lookup returns CDR1 DFQATT and CDR2 SNEGSKA (reference sequence). Trimming stripped 3 bases from V and 3 bases from J, with 6 bases between. The CDR3 sequence is 13 residues long.